Below, 11 T cell receptor beta chains from the same sample are listed, as sequenced in a study of glioma-infiltrating T cells after dendritic cell vaccination. Assay: immunoSEQ multiplex PCR; the TCRdb copy retains only in-frame clones and omits some. This table has 90,000 to 140,000 clones, 85% to 90% appearing once. Time point of the sample: after dendritic cell vaccination, including at tumor progression/relapse. Sequences were derived from blood, sampled after dendritic cell vaccination. The receptors derive from a human donor with glioblastoma.

The V gene is TRBV2, the J gene TRBJ1-6, with D perhaps matching TRBD1 (6 bases). V gave up 6 bases and J gave up 4 bases, with 10 bases separating them. CDR3 length: 14 amino acids. Germline CDR1 SNHLY, CDR2 FYNNEI. CDR3 DNA sequence: TGTGCCAGCAGAGGGGGGGATTATAATTCACCCCTCCACTTT. As protein: CASRGGDYNSPLHF.

The count of this clone is one. The J gene is TRBJ2-5, the V gene TRBV7-6; 7 bases fit TRBD2. Germline V gene lookup returns CDR1 SGHVS and CDR2 FNYEAQ. CDR3 length equals 11 residues. J gave up 5 bases and V 10 bases, and 4 bases lay outside the gene matches. Here the CDR3 DNA reads TGTGCCACCGGGGGGAGGGAGACCCAGTACTTC. It codes for CATGGRETQYF.

In this sample, this clone turned up a few times. The chain recombines TRBV30 with TRBJ1-4; D may be TRBD1 (6 bases). Germline CDR1 GTSNPN, CDR2 SVGIG (reference sequence). The CDR3 length is 13 residues. With 7 bases removed from V and 4 bases from J, the gap between germline ends came to 13 bases. The CDR3 is CAYSDRDNEKLFF. CDR3 nucleotides: TGTGCCTATTCGGACAGAGATAATGAAAAACTGTTTTTT.

A few counts support this clone. The rearrangement joins TRBV5-6 to TRBJ1-1; 7 nucleotides align to TRBD1. Looked up from germline, CDR1 is SGHDT and CDR2 is YYEEEE. The CDR3 extends over 12 amino acids. V dropped 4 bases and J dropped 8; count of bases not matched to a gene: 5. This chain's CDR3 is CASSRGTDEAFF. CDR3 bases: TGTGCCAGCAGCAGAGGGACAGACGAAGCTTTCTTT.

Notes on this clone: The identical CDR3 is also encoded by other nucleotide sequences in the sample. The V call is TRBV20-1, the J call TRBJ1-2; D is undetermined. V dropped 2 bases and J dropped 4 bases, with 5 bases sitting between them. The CDR3 loop spans 11 amino acids. Germline V gives CDR1 DFQATT, CDR2 SNEGSKA (reference sequence). The CDR3 nucleotides are TGCAGTGCTAGATCCGTCTATGGCTACACCTTC. It encodes CSARSVYGYTF.

The rearrangement uses TRBV18 and TRBJ2-7; weak D call: TRBD1 (6 bases). Germline-derived CDR1 and CDR2 are KGHSH and LQKENI. The length of the CDR3 is 13 residues. Deletions cut 6 bases from V and 7 bases from J, with 16 bases between. CDR3 DNA sequence: TGTGCCAGCTCCTCGACAGGCCCGAAAGAGCAGTACTTC. This translates into CASSSTGPKEQYF.

The chain recombines TRBV2 with TRBJ2-2; D is unresolved. This CDR3 contains 14 residues. Germline-derived CDR1 and CDR2 are SNHLY and FYNNEI. Trimming left V 8 bases short and J 1 base short, with 11 bases between. The CDR3 sequence is CASAKTGNTGELFF. The CDR3 bases are TGTGCCAGCGCCAAGACGGGGAACACCGGGGAGCTGTTTTTT.

The CDR3 loop reads CASSVGGLVYNEQFF. The CDR3 DNA sequence: TGTGCCAGCAGCGTAGGAGGGCTAGTATACAATGAGCAGTTCTTC. The V gene is TRBV9, the J gene TRBJ2-1; D is possibly TRBD2 (5 bases). Germline CDR1 SGDLS, CDR2 YYNGEE. CDR3 length: 15 amino acids. Trimming stripped 0 bases from V and 4 bases from J, with 11 bases between. The complete variable domain, with remaining parts taken from reference TRBV9 and TRBJ2-1, reads DSGVTQTPKHLITATGQRVTLRCSPRSGDLSVYWYQQSLDQGLQFLIQYYNGEERAKGNILERFSAQQFPDLHSELNLSSLELGDSALYFCASSVGGLVYNEQFFGPGTRLTVL.

This chain uses TRBV29-1 with TRBJ1-2; possibly TRBD1 for D (6 bases). The CDR3 sequence is 12 residues long. The V gene lost 4 bases and the J gene lost 6 bases, with 12 bases spanning the gap. Germline V gives CDR1 SQVTM, CDR2 ANQGSEA. The CDR3 here is CSVGGGTNGYTF. In DNA, the CDR3 is TGCAGCGTTGGCGGTGGGACAAATGGCTACACCTTC.

V and J are TRBV5-5 and TRBJ2-7; D uncertain. Trimming removed 1 base from V and 5 bases from J, with 13 bases in between. Germline V gene data show CDR1 as SGHKS and CDR2 as YYEKEE (reference sequence). The CDR3 totals 14 residues. This chain's CDR3 is CASSLSISGDEQYF. CDR3 bases: TGTGCCAGCAGCTTGTCTATTTCGGGTGACGAGCAGTACTTC.

The chain carries TRBV5-1 and TRBJ2-7, with D maybe TRBD1 (5 bases). Germline-derived CDR1 and CDR2 are SGHRS and YFSETQ. V lost 7 bases to trimming and J lost 2 bases, with 13 bases between them. This CDR3 comprises 13 residues. This CDR3 is CASSTATTYEQYF. The DNA of the CDR3 is TGCGCCAGCTCGACAGCAACTACCTACGAGCAGTACTTC. Looking up the rest from reference TRBV5-1 and TRBJ2-7 gives the full variable domain: KAGVTQTPRYLIKTRGQQVTLSCSPISGHRSVSWYQQTPGQGLQFLFEYFSETQRNKGNFPGRFSGRQFSNSRSEMNVSTLELGDSALYLCASSTATTYEQYFGPGTRLTVT.